This TCR beta chain appears in the sequencing data of a study of cytomegalovirus exposure and HLA in healthy donors. PCR involved 60 Vbeta and 13 Jbeta primers. Sequencing used immunoSEQ multiplex PCR; TCRdb keeps in-frame clones, though not all of them. The sample has over 150,000 clones, around 85% seen once. Germline values: CDR1 LGHNT, CDR2 FRNRAP. The V end was cut by 6 bases, the J end by 0 bases, with 13 bases between. This CDR3 is built from 15 residues. Sequenced: PBMCs. The origin of this receptor is a human donor in good health. This chain links TRBV12-5 with TRBJ2-3; D call uncertain. The CDR3, as DNA: TGTGCTAGTGGCTCCGTGGAGTATAGCACAGATACGCAGTATTTT. The encoded protein is CASGSVEYSTDTQYF. Full variable domain (rest looked up from reference TRBV12-5 and TRBJ2-3): DARVTQTPRHKVTEMGQEVTMRCQPILGHNTVFWYRQTMMQGLELLAYFRNRAPLDDSGMPKDRFSAEMPDATLATLKIQPSEPRDSAVYFCASGSVEYSTDTQYFGPGTRLTVL.